The source of this T cell receptor beta chain is a study of T cell repertoires in cytomegalovirus infection. Study summary: The public TCR beta signatures pointed to both CMV infection and matching HLA type. General study points: CMV carriers with the relevant HLA were identified by cumulative public TCR beta family frequency. HLA-C-restricted CMV clonotypes gave the most frequent clonotype in two of eight donors.

About this clonotype: Its antigen is not identified.

In TCRdb, the reads were re-called with MiXCR into one record per CDR3 protein. The sample has about 740,000 distinct CDR3 sequences, about a third seen once. CDR3 size: 18 residues. With 5 bases removed from V and 1 base from J, the gap between germline ends came to 22 bases. In germline, CDR1 is SGHVS, CDR2 FQNEAQ. The TCR sequence derives from a human donor in good health (CMV status not recorded). Some clones in this sample may be carry-over from other donors' samples. The V and J genes are TRBV7-8 and TRBJ2-3; possibly TRBD1 or TRBD2 for D (5 bases each). The sample comprised PBMCs. The CDR3, as DNA: TGTGCCAGCAGCGAACCCGCCGGGAAGGGGCGTGGCACAGATACGCAGTATTTT. Encoded protein: CASSEPAGKGRGTDTQYF.